The 32 T cell receptor beta chains presented below share a single source sample, sequenced in a study of blood T cell repertoires in COVID-19. Repertoires were generated with immunoSEQ multiplex PCR, while TCRdb's copy carries only in-frame clones and drops some. The sample has about 68,000 clones, almost 85% seen once; the top ten hold 7.5% to 9%. Sample: peripheral blood. The receptors come from a man aged 50-59 years with active COVID-19.

J is TRBJ1-2 and V is TRBV7-6; the D is unclear. V lost 5 bases and J lost 2, with 9 bases in between. This CDR3 is 13 amino acids long. From germline, CDR1 is SGHVS and CDR2 FNYEAQ. Here the CDR3 reads CASSNVANYGYTF. The DNA of the CDR3 is TGTGCCAGCAGCAATGTGGCCAACTATGGCTACACCTTC.

The table lists this clone with a count of one. Other nucleotide sequences from this sample produce the same CDR3. V is TRBV30 and J is TRBJ1-1; D is uncertain. The CDR3 is made up of 11 amino acids. In germline, CDR1 is GTSNPN, CDR2 SVGIG (reference sequence). V lost 3 bases and J 8 bases, leaving 10 bases between the germline ends. DNA for the CDR3: TGTGCCTGGAGCCCTACCAGGGAAGCTTTCTTT. Amino acid sequence: CAWSPTREAFF.

The chain has TRBV2 and TRBJ1-1; TRBD1 is a possible D gene (5 bases). CDR1 is SNHLY and CDR2 is FYNNEI in the germline V gene. The CDR3 has 12 amino acids. Between the trimmed V and J ends, which lost 11 bases and 5 bases, there was a span of 15 bases. The CDR3 sequence: CASSGGGTEAFF. Here the CDR3 DNA reads TGTGCCTCCTCGGGGGGTGGGACTGAAGCTTTCTTT. Drawing the rest from reference TRBV2 and TRBJ1-1, the complete variable domain is EPEVTQTPSHQVTQMGQEVILRCVPISNHLYFYWYRQILGQKVEFLVSFYNNEISEKSEIFDDQFSVERPDGSNFTLKIRSTKLEDSAMYFCASSGGGTEAFFGQGTRLTVV.

The chain has TRBV7-9 and TRBJ1-4, with D perhaps TRBD1 (5 bases). Germline CDR1 reads SEHNR; CDR2 reads FQNEAQ (reference sequence). The CDR3 has 14 residues. V lost 7 bases, J lost 6 bases, and 15 bases lay in between. The DNA of the CDR3 is TGTGCCAGCACACTAGCAGGGTCGGATGAAAAACTGTTTTTT. Encoded protein: CASTLAGSDEKLFF.

The chain has TRBV9 and TRBJ2-3; TRBD2 matches 13 bases. The germline V gene has CDR1 SGDLS and CDR2 YYNGEE. After removal of 0 bases from V and 5 bases from J, the junction contained 9 bases not matched to a gene. The CDR3 has 18 residues. DNA for the CDR3: TGTGCCAGCAGCGTAGACCTCGTACTAGCGGGGGGGGAAGATACGCAGTATTTT. Its translation: CASSVDLVLAGGEDTQYF.

This clone was observed a single time. The chain uses TRBV5-1 and TRBJ2-3; 7 nucleotides align to TRBD2. Per germline, CDR1 SGHRS and CDR2 YFSETQ. The CDR3 length is 14 residues. Trimming took 1 base from V and 1 from J; bases not matched to a gene: 0. The CDR3 sequence is CASSLTSGTDTQYF. The CDR3 coding sequence is TGCGCCAGCAGCTTGACTAGCGGCACAGATACGCAGTATTTT. The full variable domain, in which reference TRBV5-1 and TRBJ2-3 provide the parts outside the CDR3, is KAGVTQTPRYLIKTRGQQVTLSCSPISGHRSVSWYQQTPGQGLQFLFEYFSETQRNKGNFPGRFSGRQFSNSRSEMNVSTLELGDSALYLCASSLTSGTDTQYFGPGTRLTVL.

V usage is TRBV5-5 and J usage is TRBJ2-1; no definite D call. Germline CDR1 and CDR2: SGHKS and YYEKEE (reference sequence). The V gene lost 0 bases and the J gene lost 5 bases, with 12 bases spanning the gap. The CDR3 contains 15 residues. CDR3 nucleotide sequence: TGTGCCAGCAGCTTGGGGGCCAGCTTAGACAATGAGCAGTTCTTC. Protein: CASSLGASLDNEQFF.

The J gene is TRBJ1-1, the V gene TRBV9; D is possibly TRBD1 (5 bases). Deletions cut 3 bases from V and 7 bases from J, with 10 bases between. There are 12 residues in the CDR3. Germline loops: CDR1 SGDLS, CDR2 YYNGEE. CDR3 sequence (DNA): TGTGCCAGCAGCGGGGTCCAGGGTGAAGCTTTCTTT. It encodes CASSGVQGEAFF.

CDR3 DNA sequence: TGTGCCAGCAGAGACAGGGGTGTTGCTGAAGCTTTCTTT. This codes for CASRDRGVAEAFF. The V and J genes are TRBV27 and TRBJ1-1, with 8 bases lining up with TRBD1. CDR1 and CDR2 from the germline V gene are MNHEY and SMNVEV (reference sequence). This CDR3 has 13 amino acids. After removal of 6 bases from V and 6 bases from J, the junction contained 6 bases not matched to a gene.

Of note for this clone: A junction boundary mismatches the germline segment, possibly from a read error. Other DNA sequences in this sample translate to the same CDR3. The chain links TRBV30 to TRBJ1-6, with D perhaps TRBD1 (5 bases). Germline CDR1 reads GTSNPN; CDR2 reads SVGIG (reference sequence). The CDR3 contains 16 residues. CDR3 residues: CAWSTSQGSYNSPLHF. In DNA form, the CDR3 reads TGTGCTTGGAGTACGTCTCAGGGATCTTATAATTCACCCCTCCACTTT.

The chain links TRBV11-2 to TRBJ2-2, with D tentatively TRBD1 (5 bases). The CDR3 consists of 15 residues. The germline V gene has CDR1 SGHAT and CDR2 FQNNGV. The V gene lost 4 bases and the J gene lost 3 bases, with 12 bases spanning the gap. The CDR3 coding sequence is TGTGCCAGCAGCTCAGGGCAGGGTTACACCGGGGAGCTGTTTTTT. It specifies CASSSGQGYTGELFF.

This clone was found once. This chain joins TRBV19 and TRBJ2-3, with 7 bases that match TRBD2. This CDR3 region has 14 residues. Germline V gives CDR1 LNHDA, CDR2 SQIVND (reference sequence). The V segment lost 3 bases and the J segment 5 bases; nucleotides outside the gene matches: 5. This CDR3 is CASSMGLAGDTQYF. The CDR3 coding sequence is TGTGCCAGTAGTATGGGGTTAGCGGGAGATACGCAGTATTTT.

This chain uses TRBV7-2 with TRBJ1-2; 12 nucleotides line up with TRBD1. The germline V gene has CDR1 SGHTA and CDR2 FQGNSA. The CDR3 contains 14 residues. After removal of 3 bases from V and 4 bases from J, the junction contained 0 bases not matched to a gene. CDR3 DNA sequence: TGTGCCAGCAGCTTGGGACAGGGGGCCTATGGCTACACCTTC. Protein sequence: CASSLGQGAYGYTF.

This clone was counted between two and nine times. The gene calls are TRBV18 and TRBJ2-1; 9 nucleotides line up with TRBD1. Per germline, CDR1 KGHSH and CDR2 LQKENI. The CDR3 covers 15 residues. J lost 7 bases, V lost 2 bases, and 6 bases had no gene match. The CDR3 bases are TGTGCCAGCTCACCAGGGTGGACAGGGGTAAATGAGCAGTTCTTC. It codes for CASSPGWTGVNEQFF.

This clone is a singleton in its sample. The chain uses TRBV20-1 and TRBJ2-1, with 9 bases lining up with TRBD2. With 3 bases clipped from V and 4 bases from J, the junction kept 4 bases outside the gene matches. Germline loops: CDR1 DFQATT, CDR2 SNEGSKA (reference sequence). This CDR3 has 14 amino acids. The CDR3 is CSASELAGYNEQFF. The CDR3 region has the DNA TGCAGTGCTAGTGAACTAGCGGGTTACAATGAGCAGTTCTTC.

The V call is TRBV18, the J call TRBJ2-7; 10 nucleotides line up with TRBD2. Per the germline V gene, CDR1 is KGHSH and CDR2 is LQKENI. This CDR3 spans 15 amino acids. V was pared by 1 base and J by 5 bases, with 5 bases of the junction left unmatched. The CDR3: CASSPLTSGVNEQYF. For the CDR3, the DNA is TGTGCCAGCTCACCACTAACTAGCGGGGTTAACGAGCAGTACTTC.

The chain recombines TRBV2 with TRBJ1-2; D ambiguous. The CDR3 sequence is 13 residues long. Germline V CDR1 and CDR2: SNHLY, FYNNEI. Trimming left V 2 bases short and J 8 bases short, with 12 bases between. Written as DNA, the CDR3 is TGTGCCAGCAGTGAATACGGCAGGTTGGGCTACACCTTC. Its translation: CASSEYGRLGYTF.

V and J are TRBV7-9 and TRBJ1-2, with D maybe TRBD1 (5 bases). With 5 bases removed from V and 1 base from J, the gap between germline ends came to 8 bases. The CDR3 is made up of 13 amino acids. Per germline, CDR1 SEHNR and CDR2 FQNEAQ (reference sequence). In DNA, the CDR3 is TGTGCCAGCAGCAAGGGGAATAACTATGGCTACACCTTC. It is translated as CASSKGNNYGYTF. The complete variable domain, with remaining parts taken from reference TRBV7-9 and TRBJ1-2, reads DTGVSQNPRHKITKRGQNVTFRCDPISEHNRLYWYRQTLGQGPEFLTYFQNEAQLEKSRLLSDRFSAERPKGSFSTLEIQRTEQGDSAMYLCASSKGNNYGYTFGSGTRLTVV.

To note about this clone: Other DNA sequences of this sample code for an identical CDR3. V is TRBV5-1 and J is TRBJ2-5; the D gene is possibly TRBD1 (5 bases). The V end was cut by 0 bases, the J end by 4 bases, with 7 bases between. The CDR3 has 13 amino acids. Germline CDR1 and CDR2: SGHRS and YFSETQ. The CDR3 region has the DNA TGCGCCAGCAGCTTGGGGCAGGGAGAGACCCAGTACTTC. Translated: CASSLGQGETQYF.

The chain joins TRBV27 to TRBJ1-2; 7 bases match TRBD1. The CDR3 contains 15 residues. Germline values: CDR1 MNHEY, CDR2 SMNVEV (reference sequence). Trimming removed 6 bases from V and 6 bases from J; junction bases left unmatched: 13. CDR3 in amino acids: CASRRDPNRGDGYTF. The CDR3 region has the DNA TGTGCCAGCAGACGAGACCCGAACAGGGGAGATGGCTACACCTTC.

The chain links TRBV7-9 to TRBJ1-4; D is perhaps TRBD1 (5 bases). CDR3 length: 14 residues. CDR1 is SEHNR and CDR2 is FQNEAQ in the germline V gene (reference sequence). Deletions cut 8 bases from V and 4 bases from J, with 14 bases between. The CDR3 reads CASGRGIGNEKLFF. The CDR3 DNA follows: TGTGCCAGCGGAAGGGGCATCGGTAATGAAAAACTGTTTTTT.

The genes are TRBV5-6 and TRBJ2-7; tentative D call: TRBD2 (6 bases). V was clipped by 7 bases and J by 2 bases, with 13 bases between them. From germline, CDR1 is SGHDT and CDR2 YYEEEE. The CDR3 runs to 13 residues. The CDR3 DNA reads TGTGCCAGCTCGTGGGCGGGACCCTACGAGCAGTACTTC. It specifies CASSWAGPYEQYF.

The chain carries TRBV4-2 and TRBJ2-6; 7 bases match TRBD2. Germline trimming cut 0 bases from V and 3 bases from J; bases unmatched to any gene: 2. This CDR3 contains 16 residues. CDR1 LGHNA and CDR2 YNFKEQ come from the germline V gene. The CDR3 DNA reads TGTGCCAGCAGCCAAGATGCGGGGGTTGGGGCCAACGTCCTGACTTTC. Residues: CASSQDAGVGANVLTF.

This clone was detected once. The chain uses TRBV7-8 and TRBJ2-7; weak D call: TRBD2 (6 bases). Germline CDR1 is SGHVS and CDR2 is FQNEAQ. The V and J ends lost 6 bases and 0 bases respectively, with 12 bases between them. This CDR3 region has 14 residues. The CDR3 DNA sequence: TGTGCCAGCAGGGACGGGACTGTCTCCTACGAGCAGTACTTC. Encoded protein: CASRDGTVSYEQYF.

This clone has only a few counts. The CDR3 spells CASSKMGQGSTGELFF. The CDR3, as DNA: TGTGCCAGCAGCAAAATGGGACAGGGAAGTACCGGGGAGCTGTTTTTT. V gene TRBV7-2 combines with J gene TRBJ2-2; 9 positions agree with TRBD1. Germline values: CDR1 SGHTA, CDR2 FQGNSA. The CDR3 covers 16 residues. The V gene end was trimmed by 5 bases and the J gene end by 5 bases; junction bases not matched to a gene: 9.

The count of this clone is one. The CDR3 loop is CASSVARAGSAGWEQYF. CDR3 bases: TGTGCCAGCAGCGTAGCTCGTGCGGGGTCGGCCGGGTGGGAGCAGTACTTC. V gene TRBV9 combines with J gene TRBJ2-7, with a tentative D call TRBD2 (6 bases). This CDR3 is built from 17 residues. Trimming removed 0 bases from V and 7 bases from J, with 23 bases in between. The germline V gene encodes CDR1 SGDLS and CDR2 YYNGEE.

The chain uses TRBV9 and TRBJ2-3, with 11 nucleotides matching TRBD2. The ends lost 2 bases at V and 4 bases at J; junction bases unmatched: 9. The CDR3 contains 17 residues. Germline V CDR1 and CDR2: SGDLS, YYNGEE. The CDR3 bases are TGTGCCAGCAGCGTTACCGGGACTAGCGGTGGCTCAGATACGCAGTATTTT. This codes for CASSVTGTSGGSDTQYF.

A single count supports this clone. The chain carries TRBV28 and TRBJ1-6; D is undetermined. Germline loops: CDR1 MDHEN, CDR2 SYDVKM. The CDR3 sequence is 12 residues long. With 5 bases removed from V and 15 bases from J, the gap between germline ends came to 14 bases. CDR3 in amino acids: CASSASLRGLHF. The CDR3 nucleotides read TGTGCCAGCAGTGCATCCCTTCGGGGCCTCCACTTT.

The chain employs TRBV29-1 and TRBJ1-4; TRBD1 agrees at 11 bases. The CDR3 length is 14 residues. V lost 4 bases, J lost 8 bases, and 6 bases stayed unmatched. Germline-derived CDR1 and CDR2 are SQVTM and ANQGSEA. For the CDR3, the DNA is TGCAGCGTTGTGGACAGGGGGCTGCCAGAAAAACTGTTTTTT. Translated: CSVVDRGLPEKLFF.

This clone was detected only once. The chain carries TRBV10-3 and TRBJ2-1; TRBD2 aligns across 8 bases. CDR1 ENHRY and CDR2 SYGVKD come from the germline V gene. This CDR3 has 14 amino acids. The junction had 6 bases not matched to a gene; V was cut back by 6 bases and J by 5 bases. The CDR3 loop reads CAIRVTSGDNEQFF. CDR3 nucleotide sequence: TGTGCCATCAGGGTTACTAGCGGTGACAATGAGCAGTTCTTC.

Only a few counts were recorded for this clone. V is TRBV7-9 and J is TRBJ1-5; tentatively, D is TRBD1 (6 bases). The CDR3 extends over 15 amino acids. V lost 5 bases to trimming and J lost 6 bases, with 17 bases between them. Germline assignment: CDR1 SEHNR and CDR2 FQNEAQ (reference sequence). The DNA of the CDR3 is TGTGCCAGCAGCGCCGTAGGGGGGGAGGGTCAGCCCCAGCATTTT. This encodes CASSAVGGEGQPQHF.

The V gene is TRBV15, the J gene TRBJ1-4, with D perhaps matching TRBD1 (5 bases). Germline V gene lookup returns CDR1 LNHNV and CDR2 YYDKDF (reference sequence). Trimming pared 0 bases from V and 6 bases from J, leaving 11 bases between. The CDR3 totals 15 residues. The CDR3 protein is CATSRDVIGDEKLFF. In DNA form, the CDR3 reads TGTGCCACCAGCAGAGACGTTATAGGGGATGAAAAACTGTTTTTT. The whole variable domain, filled in from reference TRBV15 and TRBJ1-4, reads DAMVIQNPRYQVTQFGKPVTLSCSQTLNHNVMYWYQQKSSQAPKLLFHYYDKDFNNEADTPDNFQSRRPNTSFCFLDIRSPGLGDTAMYLCATSRDVIGDEKLFFGSGTQLSVL.